The 28 T cell receptor beta chains in this list originate from one sample, sequenced in a study of cytomegalovirus exposure and HLA in healthy donors. Repertoires were generated with immunoSEQ multiplex PCR, while TCRdb's copy carries only in-frame clones and drops some. The table records some 140,000 clones, roughly 84% of them present only once. The sequencing input was PBMCs. Receptor source: a human donor in good health.

V and J are TRBV27 and TRBJ2-7; TRBD2 matches at 10 bases. Losses at the gene ends were 4 bases for V and 2 bases for J; bases not matched to a gene: 5. This CDR3 region has 15 residues. Germline CDR1 MNHEY, CDR2 SMNVEV (reference sequence). CDR3 amino acids: CASSSTGTSAYEQYF. The CDR3 nucleotides are TGTGCCAGCAGTTCCACCGGGACTAGCGCCTACGAGCAGTACTTC.

The chain combines TRBV5-1 with TRBJ1-1; 7 bases match TRBD1. The CDR3 totals 15 residues. Unmatched junction bases numbered 6, after V lost 0 bases and J lost 4 bases. The V gene's germline CDR1 is SGHRS and CDR2 YFSETQ. CDR3 sequence: CASSLVSGGSTEAFF. In DNA, the CDR3 is TGCGCCAGCAGCTTGGTATCAGGGGGGAGCACTGAAGCTTTCTTT.

V usage is TRBV18 and J usage is TRBJ2-7; weak D call: TRBD1 (5 bases). The CDR3 contains 14 residues. The germline gives CDR1 KGHSH, CDR2 LQKENI. V was pared by 0 bases and J by 3 bases, with 9 bases between. The CDR3 sequence is CASSPPAGIYEQYF. CDR3 coding DNA: TGTGCCAGCTCACCACCAGCAGGGATCTACGAGCAGTACTTC.

This clone came up once. The gene calls are TRBV5-1 and TRBJ2-1; 10 bases line up with TRBD2. The V gene's germline CDR1 is SGHRS and CDR2 YFSETQ. V lost 5 bases to trimming and J lost 3 bases; unmatched junction nucleotides: 5. The CDR3 has 15 residues. CDR3 bases: TGCGCCAGCAGGCCTACTAGCGGGGTCTACAATGAGCAGTTCTTC. Amino acids: CASRPTSGVYNEQFF. Complete variable domain (other parts from reference TRBV5-1 and TRBJ2-1): KAGVTQTPRYLIKTRGQQVTLSCSPISGHRSVSWYQQTPGQGLQFLFEYFSETQRNKGNFPGRFSGRQFSNSRSEMNVSTLELGDSALYLCASRPTSGVYNEQFFGPGTRLTVL.

The chain has TRBV27 and TRBJ2-7, with 7 bases aligning to TRBD1. There are 13 residues in the CDR3. The germline V gene has CDR1 MNHEY and CDR2 SMNVEV (reference sequence). J lost 2 bases, V lost 5 bases, and 3 bases had no gene match. The CDR3 protein is CASSRDSTYEQYF. The CDR3 region has the DNA TGTGCCAGCAGTAGGGACAGTACCTACGAGCAGTACTTC.

This chain uses TRBV19 with TRBJ1-5, with D maybe TRBD1 (5 bases). Trimming shortened V by 7 bases and J by 0 bases, and 16 bases separated the two germline ends. CDR3 size: 16 residues. Per the germline V gene, CDR1 is LNHDA and CDR2 is SQIVND (reference sequence). The CDR3 loop reads CASTGTASYSNQPQHF. CDR3 nucleotides: TGTGCCAGTACCGGGACTGCCTCATATAGCAATCAGCCCCAGCATTTT.

The rearrangement links TRBV9 to TRBJ2-3; D uncertain. The CDR3 has 13 amino acids. Trimming removed 0 bases from V and 4 bases from J, with 6 bases in between. Per germline, CDR1 SGDLS and CDR2 YYNGEE. The CDR3: CASSVDGADTQYF. In DNA, the CDR3 is TGTGCCAGCAGCGTAGATGGAGCAGATACGCAGTATTTT.

The chain has TRBV10-1 and TRBJ2-1, with D possibly TRBD1 on 6 matching bases. The CDR3 runs to 17 residues. CDR1 is WNHNN, CDR2 SYGVQD, per germline (reference sequence). V shed 0 bases and J shed 0 bases, with 12 bases lying between them. The CDR3 nucleotides are TGCGCCAGCAGTGAGTCGGTGCAGGGGAGCTCCTACAATGAGCAGTTCTTC. It translates to CASSESVQGSSYNEQFF.

The chain uses TRBV5-1 and TRBJ2-1, with D possibly being TRBD2 (5 bases). V lost 1 base and J lost 3, with 14 bases in between. CDR1 is SGHRS and CDR2 is YFSETQ in the germline V gene. The CDR3 consists of 16 residues. This chain's CDR3 is CASSLIPGKGYNEQFF. The CDR3 DNA reads TGCGCCAGCAGCTTGATTCCGGGGAAGGGCTACAATGAGCAGTTCTTC.

V and J are TRBV19 and TRBJ1-3, with D unresolved. Germline CDR1 LNHDA, CDR2 SQIVND (reference sequence). Between the trimmed V and J ends, which lost 0 bases and 0 bases, there was a span of 6 bases. This CDR3 contains 15 residues. The CDR3 sequence is CASSIDRSSGNTIYF. DNA of the CDR3: TGTGCCAGTAGTATAGACAGAAGCTCTGGAAACACCATATATTTT.

The rearrangement uses TRBV4-1 and TRBJ1-4; no firm D call. Looked up from germline, CDR1 is MGHRA and CDR2 is YSYEKL. Between the trimmed V and J ends, which lost 3 bases and 6 bases, there was a span of 17 bases. This CDR3 has 16 residues. CDR3 in amino acids: CASSQVNLVVYEKLFF. The CDR3 DNA is TGCGCCAGCAGCCAGGTGAACTTAGTGGTTTATGAAAAACTGTTTTTT.

The rearrangement uses TRBV29-1 and TRBJ2-1; tentative D call: TRBD1 (6 bases). Trimming left V 6 bases short and J 3 bases short, with 15 bases between. This CDR3 region has 14 residues. Germline-derived CDR1 and CDR2 are SQVTM and ANQGSEA. The DNA of the CDR3 is TGCAGCGTCGCCGGACAGTACAACTACAATGAGCAGTTCTTC. Encoded protein: CSVAGQYNYNEQFF.

The sample holds one count of this clone. The chain recombines TRBV7-9 with TRBJ1-4; 9 nucleotides match TRBD1. V lost 5 bases and J lost 6; bases outside the gene matches: 10. Germline lookup yields CDR1 SEHNR and CDR2 FQNEAQ (reference sequence). CDR3 length equals 16 residues. Here the CDR3 reads CASSVRPGQGHEKLFF. The CDR3 DNA reads TGTGCCAGCAGCGTGCGACCGGGACAGGGCCATGAAAAACTGTTTTTT.

The chain employs TRBV5-4 and TRBJ2-7, with D possibly being TRBD1 (5 bases). Per the germline V gene, CDR1 is SGHNT and CDR2 is YYREEE (reference sequence). Trimming removed 2 bases from V and 4 bases from J, with 13 bases in between. CDR3 length: 14 residues. CDR3 bases: TGTGCCAGCAGCTTTGGGGTAGGGGCGTACGAGCAGTACTTC. Its protein product is CASSFGVGAYEQYF.

The chain is built from TRBV11-1 and TRBJ2-1; TRBD1 matches 7 bases. Trimming removed 1 base from V and 7 bases from J; junction bases left unmatched: 7. This CDR3 contains 15 residues. CDR1 SGHAT and CDR2 FQDESV come from the germline V gene (reference sequence). For the CDR3, the DNA is TGTGCCAGCAGCTTAGAGGGAAAGGGGGCTAATGAGCAGTTCTTC. This encodes CASSLEGKGANEQFF.

The chain combines TRBV19 with TRBJ2-3; 12 bases are shared with TRBD2. The J segment lost 5 bases and the V segment lost 8 bases, leaving 8 bases of the junction unmatched. This CDR3 region has 15 residues. Per germline, CDR1 LNHDA and CDR2 SQIVND (reference sequence). The CDR3 here is CASGLAGGPVDTQYF. The DNA for the CDR3 is TGTGCCAGTGGTCTAGCGGGGGGGCCGGTAGATACGCAGTATTTT.

The chain is built from TRBV27 and TRBJ1-1; D call uncertain. Germline CDR1 MNHEY, CDR2 SMNVEV (reference sequence). The V gene lost 0 bases and the J gene lost 0 bases, with 8 bases spanning the gap. The length of the CDR3 is 15 residues. CDR3 region: CASSLSPGLNTEAFF. CDR3 coding DNA: TGTGCCAGCAGTTTATCTCCAGGTCTGAACACTGAAGCTTTCTTT.

This clone showed up just a few times. The rearrangement joins TRBV2 to TRBJ2-2; D ambiguous. CDR3 length equals 12 residues. The germline gives CDR1 SNHLY, CDR2 FYNNEI. The V and J ends lost 4 bases and 6 bases respectively, with 6 bases between them. The CDR3 protein is CASSVAAGELFF. In nucleotides, the CDR3 is TGTGCCAGCAGTGTCGCAGCCGGGGAGCTGTTTTTT.

The chain recombines TRBV5-1 with TRBJ2-5, with TRBD1 matching over 7 bases. This CDR3 has 16 residues. J gave up 4 bases and V 0 bases, and 9 bases lay outside the gene matches. Germline V gene lookup returns CDR1 SGHRS and CDR2 YFSETQ. For the CDR3, the DNA is TGCGCCAGCAGCTTGGCTCGACAGGGAAGGGGAGAGACCCAGTACTTC. Translation gives CASSLARQGRGETQYF.

This clone was recorded a few times. V is TRBV6-1 and J is TRBJ1-6; possible D gene TRBD1, 6 bases. The germline V gene encodes CDR1 MNHNS and CDR2 SASEGT. This CDR3 is 12 amino acids long. V was shortened by 6 bases and J by 8 bases, with 8 bases between the two germline ends. For the CDR3, the DNA is TGTGCCAGCAGAGCAGGGGATTCACCCCTCCACTTT. Protein: CASRAGDSPLHF.

The chain joins TRBV25-1 to TRBJ2-6; D unresolved. Per the germline V gene, CDR1 is MGHDK and CDR2 is SYGVNS. The germline V and J ends were trimmed by 2 bases and 1 base, with 12 bases remaining between them. CDR3 size: 17 residues. CDR3 in amino acids: CASSETRSLSGANVLTF. CDR3 nucleotide sequence: TGTGCCAGCAGTGAAACAAGGAGTTTGTCTGGGGCCAACGTCCTGACTTTC.

V and J are TRBV6-5 and TRBJ1-5, with 9 bases that match TRBD1. Germline trimming cut 6 bases from V and 4 bases from J; bases unmatched to any gene: 7. Germline assignment: CDR1 MNHEY and CDR2 SVGAGI. The CDR3 consists of 15 residues. CDR3 region: CASRTLGQGNQPQHF. CDR3 nucleotides: TGTGCCAGCAGAACCCTTGGACAGGGGAATCAGCCCCAGCATTTT.

The V call is TRBV28, the J call TRBJ1-1, with D tentatively TRBD1 (5 bases). Trimming left V 2 bases short and J 4 bases short, with 11 bases between. The CDR3 is 14 residues long. CDR1 and CDR2 from the germline V gene are MDHEN and SYDVKM. The CDR3 reads CASSLGGGITEAFF. DNA for the CDR3: TGTGCCAGCAGTTTAGGGGGGGGGATCACTGAAGCTTTCTTT.

The chain uses TRBV19 and TRBJ1-2, with 10 bases lining up with TRBD1. Germline loops: CDR1 LNHDA, CDR2 SQIVND (reference sequence). Germline trimming cut 6 bases from V and 2 bases from J; bases unmatched to any gene: 3. The CDR3 consists of 14 residues. The CDR3 region is CASSRDRGNYGYTF. In DNA form, the CDR3 reads TGTGCCAGTAGCCGGGACAGGGGAAACTATGGCTACACCTTC.

The chain carries TRBV30 and TRBJ1-5; D gene uncertain. Deletions cut 0 bases from V and 2 bases from J, with 14 bases between. Germline V gene data show CDR1 as GTSNPN and CDR2 as SVGIG (reference sequence). CDR3 length equals 16 residues. CDR3 sequence reads: CAWSVRGRGGNQPQHF. The CDR3 coding sequence is TGTGCCTGGAGTGTACGAGGTCGGGGAGGCAATCAGCCCCAGCATTTT.

V usage is TRBV11-2 and J usage is TRBJ2-7, with D tentatively TRBD1 (5 bases). CDR1 SGHAT and CDR2 FQNNGV come from the germline V gene. The CDR3 length is 13 residues. V was trimmed by 5 bases and J by 3 bases, leaving 11 bases between them. In DNA form, the CDR3 reads TGTGCCAGCAGCCGGCAGGGCGACTACGAGCAGTACTTC. Its protein is CASSRQGDYEQYF.

V gene TRBV6-1 combines with J gene TRBJ2-5; the D is unclear. From germline, CDR1 is MNHNS and CDR2 SASEGT. The CDR3 contains 13 residues. V was shortened by 2 bases and J by 2 bases, with 6 bases between the two germline ends. The CDR3 sequence: CASSESFQETQYF. The CDR3 DNA reads as TGTGCCAGCAGTGAATCGTTTCAAGAGACCCAGTACTTC.

CDR3 sequence: CASSGQFGNQPQHF. The CDR3 DNA reads as TGTGCCAGCAGTGGACAGTTTGGCAATCAGCCCCAGCATTTT. V is TRBV2 and J is TRBJ1-5; TRBD1 is a possible D gene (5 bases). The CDR3 runs 14 residues. Trimming cost V 4 bases and J 2 bases, with 9 bases left between them. CDR1 is SNHLY, CDR2 FYNNEI, per germline.